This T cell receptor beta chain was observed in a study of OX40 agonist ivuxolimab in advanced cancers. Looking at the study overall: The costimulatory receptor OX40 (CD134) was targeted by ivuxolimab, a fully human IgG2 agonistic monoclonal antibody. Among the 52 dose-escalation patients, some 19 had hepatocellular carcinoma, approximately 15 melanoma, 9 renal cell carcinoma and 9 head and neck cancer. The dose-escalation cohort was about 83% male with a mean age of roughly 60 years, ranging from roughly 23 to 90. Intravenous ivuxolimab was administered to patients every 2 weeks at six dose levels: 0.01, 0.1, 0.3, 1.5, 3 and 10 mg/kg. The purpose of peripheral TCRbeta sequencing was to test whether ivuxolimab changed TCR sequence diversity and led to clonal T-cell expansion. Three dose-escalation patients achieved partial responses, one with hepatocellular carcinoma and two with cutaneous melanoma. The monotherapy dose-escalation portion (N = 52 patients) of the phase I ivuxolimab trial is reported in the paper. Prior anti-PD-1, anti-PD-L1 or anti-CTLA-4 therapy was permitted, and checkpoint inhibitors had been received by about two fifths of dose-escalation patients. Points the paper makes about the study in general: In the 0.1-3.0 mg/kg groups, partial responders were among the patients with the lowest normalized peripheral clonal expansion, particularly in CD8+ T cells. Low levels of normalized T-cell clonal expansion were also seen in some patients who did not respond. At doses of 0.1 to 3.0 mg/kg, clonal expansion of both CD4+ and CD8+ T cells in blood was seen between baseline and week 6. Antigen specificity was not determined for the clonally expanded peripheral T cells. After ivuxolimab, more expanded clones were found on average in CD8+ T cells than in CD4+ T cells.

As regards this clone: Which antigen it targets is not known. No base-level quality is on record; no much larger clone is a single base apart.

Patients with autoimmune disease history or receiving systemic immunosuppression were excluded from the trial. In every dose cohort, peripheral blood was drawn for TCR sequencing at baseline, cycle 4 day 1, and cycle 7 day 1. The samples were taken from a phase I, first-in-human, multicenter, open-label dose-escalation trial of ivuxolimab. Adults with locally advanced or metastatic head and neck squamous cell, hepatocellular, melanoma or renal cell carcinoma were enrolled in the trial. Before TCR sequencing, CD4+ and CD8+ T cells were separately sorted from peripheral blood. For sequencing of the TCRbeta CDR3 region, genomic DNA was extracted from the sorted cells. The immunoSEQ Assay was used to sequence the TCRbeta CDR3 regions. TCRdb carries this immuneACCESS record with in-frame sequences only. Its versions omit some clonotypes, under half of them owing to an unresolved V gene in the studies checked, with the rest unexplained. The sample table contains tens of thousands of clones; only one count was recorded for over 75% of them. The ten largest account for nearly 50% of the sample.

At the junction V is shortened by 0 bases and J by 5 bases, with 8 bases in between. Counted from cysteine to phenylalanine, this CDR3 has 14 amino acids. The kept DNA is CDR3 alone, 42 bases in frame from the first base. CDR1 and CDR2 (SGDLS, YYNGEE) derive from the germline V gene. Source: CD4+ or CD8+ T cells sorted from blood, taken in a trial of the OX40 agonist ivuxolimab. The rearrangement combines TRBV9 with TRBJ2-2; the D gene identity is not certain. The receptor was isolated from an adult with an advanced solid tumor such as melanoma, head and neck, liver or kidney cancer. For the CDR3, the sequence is CASSVGLGTGELFF. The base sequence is TGTGCCAGCAGCGTAGGGCTAGGGACCGGGGAGCTGTTTTTT.